Sequencing of this TCR beta chain was carried out in a study of CD8 T cells in ankylosing spondylitis (dated by TCRdb to the late 2010s). Study-wide context: The study profiled T cell receptor beta repertoires in healthy donors and ankylosing spondylitis patients to find disease-linked TCR variants. The full study cohort comprised 20 to 25 ankylosing spondylitis patients and roughly 110 healthy donors. Peripheral blood was sampled, and synovial fluid was also collected from ankylosing spondylitis patients. Broader findings and caveats from the paper: The disease-linked clones showed a CD8+ phenotype and occurred at relatively low frequencies in peripheral blood. The disease-linked clones were reported as significantly enriched in matched synovial fluid samples from ankylosing spondylitis patients. Some motif variants were previously reported in synovial fluid and blood of reactive arthritis patients, suggesting common disease-initiation mechanisms. A TCR beta motif of roughly 8 highly homologous amino acid variants appeared characteristic of blood from ankylosing spondylitis patients.

From cysteine to phenylalanine, the CDR3 is 15 amino acids long. Only the CDR3 portion is preserved as DNA: 45 bases, with reading frame beginning at the first base. For CDR1 and CDR2, the germline V gene (reference sequence) lists MNHEY and SMNVEV. At the junction V is shortened by 2 bases and J by 2 bases, with 13 bases in between. This clonotype has ten or more counts. Its antigen specificity is not known. One base away there is no much larger clone; base qualities are not given. TCRdb names Illumina HiSeq 2500 as the instrument used. Quantitative 5'-RACE with molecular barcodes was used to prepare TCR beta libraries. For the original study's pipeline: A new computational method based on a probabilistic model of VDJ rearrangement was used to identify disease-linked TCR variants. In-frame beta chains were kept once TCRdb had trimmed the public reads at Q25 with fastp and called clones with MiXCR. When rows share a CDR3 protein, they turn into one entry using the most common DNA and genes. The V and J calls shown here were made by TCRdb, not taken from the authors' results. The sample table shows fewer than 250,000 distinct CDR3 sequences, and 8% to 11% are seen once. Clones ranked in the top ten supply about 3% of the sample.

Sequencing was carried out using blood, either unsorted or a sorted T cell fraction (not recorded which). The receptor was isolated from a male donor with ankylosing spondylitis or in good health (not recorded which). Recombination linked TRBV27 to TRBJ2-7; no D gene can be assigned with confidence. The DNA is TGTGCCAGCAGTTTAAACACATATCTGGCCTACGAGCAGTACTTC. This translates into CASSLNTYLAYEQYF.